This T cell receptor (beta chain) was retrieved from a study of T cell repertoires in cytomegalovirus infection. At the level of the study: Matching HLA type and CMV infection were both indicated by public TCR beta signatures.

TCRdb independently ran MiXCR on the reads; one entry per CDR3 protein. The sample shows 550,000 to 850,000 distinct CDR3 sequences, around a third of them seen only once. Details on this clonotype: Its antigen is not known.

The length of the CDR3 is 14 residues. J was trimmed by 7 bases and V by 7 bases; bases with no gene match: 9. Sequenced here: cultured PBMCs, sampled from culture after CMV antigen stimulation. The sequence was obtained from a human donor in good health (CMV status not recorded). Some clones in this sample may be carry-over from other donors' samples. The rearrangement joins TRBV12-3 or TRBV12-4 to TRBJ1-4; 7 positions agree with TRBD1. Here the CDR3 DNA reads TGTGCCAGCAACCAGAACAGGGGCACTGAAAAACTGTTTTTT. It translates to CASNQNRGTEKLFF.